The rows below give T cell receptor beta chains drawn from one sample of a study of T cell repertoires and HLA-DP antigens. This table comes from immunoSEQ multiplex PCR, and its TCRdb copy is limited to in-frame clones, with some not included. The sample includes 75,000 to 90,000 clones, around nine tenths of them seen just once. The antigens for these receptors are not known. Sequenced sample: CD4+ T cells from PBMCs. The receptors were sampled from a man in his forties or fifties in good health and CMV-seronegative. The CDR3 runs from the conserved cysteine through the conserved F or W. A D gene is named only where the DNA matches it firmly. Size is stated for part of the rows, as once, few or many counts, or as a class when the clone is expanded.

CDR3	DNA	size	D	J	V
CATSASGGNTGELFF	TGTGCCACCAGCGCTAGCGGGGGGAACACCGGGGAGCTGTTTTTT	-	TRBD2	TRBJ2-2	TRBV15
CASNQAGTTYEQYF	TGCGCCAGCAACCAAGCGGGGACCACCTACGAGCAGTACTTC	-	TRBD2	TRBJ2-7	TRBV5-1
CASSIDRGTEAFF	TGTGCCAGTAGTATAGATCGGGGAACTGAAGCTTTCTTT	-	-	TRBJ1-1	TRBV19
CASSRGQGAGQPQHF	TGTGCCAGCAGCAGGGGACAGGGGGCCGGTCAGCCCCAGCATTTT	many	TRBD1	TRBJ1-5	TRBV7-2
CASSLVRASGYEQYF	TGCGCCAGCAGCTTGGTACGGGCTTCTGGGTACGAGCAGTACTTC	-	-	TRBJ2-7	TRBV5-1
CASSSGLVASEQFF	TGTGCTAGCAGCTCGGGACTAGTTGCCTCCGAGCAGTTCTTC	once	TRBD2	TRBJ2-1	TRBV7-7
CASSVAGASYEQYF	TGTGCCAGCAGCGTAGCGGGGGCCAGCTACGAGCAGTACTTC	few	-	TRBJ2-7	TRBV9
CASNLRGSYEQYF	TGTGCCAGCAATCTGAGGGGCTCCTACGAGCAGTACTTC	-	-	TRBJ2-7	TRBV28
CASSLVSGGSTGNYEQYF	TGTGCCAGCAGCTTAGTCAGCGGGGGGTCGACAGGAAACTACGAGCAGTACTTC	-	TRBD2	TRBJ2-7	TRBV7-9
CASSLRRGDRPQPQHF	TGTGCCAGCAGCTTAAGGCGGGGGGACAGACCTCAGCCCCAGCATTTT	many	TRBD1	TRBJ1-5	TRBV7-2
CATTGDGNTIYF	TGTGCCACGACAGGGGATGGAAACACCATATATTTT	-	TRBD1	TRBJ1-3	TRBV6-5
CASSEGLYGYTF	TGTGCCAGCAGCGAGGGTCTCTATGGCTACACCTTC	-	-	TRBJ1-2	TRBV11-1
CAISEQGYNSPLHF	TGTGCCATCAGTGAACAAGGGTATAATTCACCCCTCCACTTT	-	-	TRBJ1-6	TRBV10-3
CATPDYLGETQYF	TGTGCCACCCCGGACTACCTGGGGGAGACCCAGTACTTC	-	-	TRBJ2-5	TRBV6-1
CASSARQENTGELFF	TGTGCCAGCAGCGCCCGACAGGAAAACACCGGGGAGCTGTTTTTT	-	-	TRBJ2-2	TRBV5-4
CAWSLTGAIGGELFF	TGTGCCTGGAGTCTGACAGGGGCGATCGGCGGGGAGCTGTTTTTT	few	TRBD1	TRBJ2-2	TRBV30
CASSLGTSGRINNEQFF	TGCGCCAGCAGCTTGGGGACTAGCGGGAGAATAAACAATGAGCAGTTCTTC	-	TRBD2	TRBJ2-1	TRBV5-1
CASSFGTSENNEQFF	TGTGCCAGCAGCTTCGGGACTAGCGAGAACAATGAGCAGTTCTTC	-	TRBD2	TRBJ2-1	TRBV11-2
CASSSGVDGNQPQHF	TGTGCCAGCAGTTCAGGGGTGGACGGCAATCAGCCCCAGCATTTT	-	-	TRBJ1-5	TRBV28
CASRTDRGELFF	TGTGCCAGCAGGACGGACCGCGGGGAGCTGTTTTTT	-	-	TRBJ2-2	TRBV2
CASSVGTGTGNTIYF	TGTGCCAGCAGCGTAGGGACAGGGACTGGAAACACCATATATTTT	once	TRBD1	TRBJ1-3	TRBV9
CASSPPFGTSGGDTQYF	TGTGCCAGCTCACCACCATTTGGGACTAGCGGCGGAGATACGCAGTATTTT	-	TRBD2	TRBJ2-3	TRBV18